The entry below describes one TCR beta chain. No antigen is known for it. This sample was taken from a study of cytomegalovirus exposure and HLA in healthy donors. Study observations and caveats: It was confirmed in vitro that three of the CMV-associated chains were specific for CMV antigens. Later genetic work tied a missense DCLRE1C variant to beta-chain V and J trimming.

A multiplex PCR was run with 60 Vbeta primers and 13 Jbeta primers. Only in-frame clones appear in the TCRdb table, and some are missing; sequencing was by immunoSEQ multiplex PCR. The profile shows approximately 130,000 clones, around 9% of them singletons. This CDR3 has 19 amino acids. J was trimmed by 5 bases and V by 1 base; bases with no gene match: 10. Germline CDR1 and CDR2: SGHTA and FQGNSA. V gene TRBV7-2 combines with J gene TRBJ2-2, with 13 bases lining up with TRBD2. The source of this sequence is a middle-aged woman in good health and CMV-seropositive. The sequenced material came from PBMCs. The CDR3 region is CASSLVTSGGPLGTGELFF. CDR3 nucleotide sequence: TGTGCCAGCAGCTTAGTGACTAGCGGGGGGCCGCTTGGAACCGGGGAGCTGTTTTTT.